This is a list of T cell receptor beta chains from one sample in a study of tumor and adjacent non-tumor tissue in lung cancer. MiXCR, run by TCRdb on the multiplex PCR reads, gives a single entry per CDR3 protein. The sample consists of 60,000 to 90,000 distinct CDR3 sequences, around four fifths of them appearing once. Source material: lung tumor tissue. These TCRs come from a woman in her forties or fifties with non-small cell lung cancer. The CDR3 runs from the conserved cysteine through the conserved F or W. The D gene is left open where the match is weak. Size values are once, few and many counts, or a class for expanded clones, and some rows have none.

TRBV11-2,TRBJ2-1,NA,NA,CASSNHPVVRDSRYDEQFF,TGTGCCAGCAGCAACCATCCCGTAGTCCGGGACTCGAGATACGATGAGCAGTTCTTC
TRBV6-5,TRBJ2-7,NA,TRBD1,CASTYIGTAYEQYF,TGTGCTAGCACTTACATCGGGACAGCCTACGAACAGTACTTC
TRBV10-3,TRBJ2-7,NA,NA,CSANTGTLESYEQHF,TGTTCCGCGAATACCGGGACACTCGAATCCTACGAGCAGCACTTC
TRBV11-2,TRBJ2-1,once,NA,CASGSGLYNERFF,TGTGCCAGCGGGTCGGGACTGTACAATGAGCGATTCTTC
TRBV20-1,TRBJ1-2,NA,NA,CSATGRTPLNYGYTF,TGCAGTGCGACCGGGAGAACCCCCCTAAACTATGGCTACACCTTT
TRBV12-3/TRBV12-4,TRBJ2-4,many,NA,CASSLLGVKNIQYF,TGTGCCAGCAGTTTACTCGGAGTCAAAAACATTCAGTACTTC
TRBV29-1,TRBJ2-7,NA,NA,CCVGIGTVYEQYF,TGCTGCGTTGGCATTGGGACGGTCTACGAGCAGTACTTC
TRBV12-3/TRBV12-4,TRBJ2-6,NA,NA,CASTFGSSGANVMTF,TGTGCCAGCACTTTTGGCAGCTCTGGGGCCAACGTCATGACTTTC
TRBV11-1,TRBJ2-7,NA,NA,CACSWENPGAHYYEHYF,TGTGCTTGCAGCTGGGAAAATCCGGGGGCTCACTACTACGAGCACTACTTC
TRBV24-1,TRBJ2-2,NA,TRBD2,CATSDPTSGENTWELFF,TGTGCCACCAGTGACCCGACGAGCGGGGAGAACACCTGGGAGCTGTTTTTT
TRBV11-2,TRBJ2-2,NA,NA,CSSSGFQGGNTGEPFF,TGTAGCAGCAGTGGATTCCAGGGGGGGAACACCGGGGAGCCGTTTTTT
TRBV6-1,TRBJ1-2,NA,NA,CASSKERGHGYTF,TGTGCCAGCAGTAAGGAGAGAGGGCATGGCTACACCTTC
TRBV12-3/TRBV12-4,TRBJ2-7,NA,NA,CASSGGRGAFYEQYF,TGTGCCAGCAGTGGAGGACGGGGGGCATTCTACGAGCAGTACTTC
TRBV6-1,TRBJ2-5,many,TRBD1,CASSWGQLQETQYF,TGTGCCAGCAGTTGGGGACAGCTCCAAGAGACCCAGTACTTC
TRBV9,TRBJ2-3,NA,NA,CASSMDPSTNTQYF,TGTGCCAGCAGCATGGATCCTAGCACAAATACGCAGTATTTT
TRBV11-2,TRBJ2-1,NA,NA,CVSTTTLWNEQFF,TGTGTCAGTACTACGACGCTGTGGAATGAGCAGTTCTTC
TRBV6-1,TRBJ2-7,NA,NA,CASSGNPRQAYEQYF,TGTGCCAGCAGTGGAAATCCGCGACAGGCCTACGAGCAGTACTTC
TRBV29-1,TRBJ1-2,NA,NA,CTVEALSEAGYGYTF,TGCACTGTTGAAGCTTTGAGTGAGGCGGGCTATGGCTACACCTTC
TRBV5-4,TRBJ2-2,NA,NA,CASSIGLHNTGELFF,TGCGCCAGCTCCATCGGACTACATAACACCGGGGAGCTGTTTTTT
TRBV11-3,TRBJ2-2,NA,NA,CASSLARSIGELFF,TGTGCCAGCAGCCTAGCGAGGAGCATCGGGGAGCTGTTTTTT
TRBV11-2,TRBJ2-3,NA,TRBD2,CASTPLVRVWTSGRSTGTQYF,TGTGCCAGCACTCCTTTAGTTCGGGTCTGGACTAGCGGGAGGAGCACAGGTACGCAGTACTTT
TRBV20-1,TRBJ2-1,NA,NA,CSANGILTYNEQFF,TGCAGTGCTAACGGGATTCTGACCTATAATGAGCAGTTCTTC
TRBV11-2,TRBJ2-1,NA,NA,CASSFGNTDNEQFF,TGTGCCAGTAGCTTTGGCAATACCGACAATGAGCAGTTCTTC
TRBV4-2,TRBJ1-2,NA,TRBD1,CASTREGQAYGYTF,TGTGCCAGCACCCGAGAGGGACAGGCCTATGGCTACACCTTC
TRBV28,TRBJ2-1,NA,NA,CASKGQGRLFRNEQFF,TGTGCCAGCAAGGGGCAGGGTCGACTTTTTCGCAATGAGCAATTCTTC
TRBV6-5,TRBJ2-1,NA,TRBD1,CARSTIRTGKYNEQFF,TGCGCCAGAAGCACAATAAGGACAGGGAAATACAATGAGCAGTTCTTC
TRBV6-6,TRBJ2-3,NA,NA,CTSSYGGGQPQYF,TGTACCAGCAGTTACGGGGGAGGCCAGCCCCAGTATTTT
TRBV4-1,TRBJ2-3,NA,NA,CATKADFSTDTLYF,TGCGCTACTAAAGCGGATTTCAGCACAGATACGCTGTATTTT
TRBV6-6,TRBJ1-1,NA,NA,CVSGPGITNTEAFF,TGTGTCAGCGGCCCCGGGATAACTAACACTGAAGCTTTCTTT
TRBV5-6,TRBJ2-1,NA,NA,CASSFNSEQFF,TGTGCCAGCAGCTTTAACAGCGAGCAATTCTTC
TRBV5-1,TRBJ2-1,NA,TRBD2,CDSSSGAGAAYNKQFF,TGCGACAGCAGCTCCGGAGCGGGAGCGGCCTACAATAAGCAGTTCTTC
TRBV6-5,TRBJ1-2,NA,NA,CASNSGYSYTF,TGTGCCAGCAATTCAGGGTATAGCTACACCTTC
TRBV12-3/TRBV12-4,TRBJ2-5,NA,NA,CASSSYDTEYF,TGTGCCAGCAGTTCTTACGATACCGAGTACTTC
TRBV28,TRBJ2-7,many,TRBD1,CASTSPGQTYEQYF,TGTGCCAGCACCTCTCCGGGACAGACGTACGAGCAGTACTTC
TRBV29-1,TRBJ2-7,NA,NA,CSALSRTALTYEQYF,TGCAGCGCCCTCTCCCGCACAGCCTTAACCTACGAGCAGTACTTT
TRBV12-3/TRBV12-4,TRBJ2-5,NA,NA,CASSFPLSPQETQYF,TGTGCCAGTAGTTTCCCCTTGAGCCCCCAAGAGACCCAGTACTTC
TRBV11-2,TRBJ1-1,once,NA,CASSLIGLNIEAFF,TGTGCCAGCAGTTTGATAGGGCTGAACATTGAAGCTTTCTTT
TRBV29-1,TRBJ1-1,NA,NA,CSVVTRQGTLNTEAFF,TGCAGCGTTGTAACGCGGCAGGGGACCCTGAACACTGAAGCTTTCTTT
TRBV7-9,TRBJ2-3,NA,TRBD2,CASSPGTSGVMQYF,TGTGCCAGCAGCCCCGGAACTAGCGGCGTGATGCAGTATTTT
TRBV6-5,TRBJ2-7,NA,NA,CANNTTYEQYF,TGTGCCAACAATACCACTTACGAGCAGTACTTC
TRBV20-1,TRBJ1-6,many,NA,CSARQGVESPLHF,TGCAGTGCTAGACAGGGAGTCGAGTCACCCCTCCACTTT
TRBV28,TRBJ2-1,NA,NA,CASRLVGALQEQFF,TGTGCCAGCAGGCTAGTGGGAGCTCTGCAGGAGCAGTTCTTC
TRBV7-9,TRBJ2-5,NA,NA,CASTLMSYQETQYF,TGTGCCAGCACCTTAATGAGTTACCAAGAGACCCAATACTTC
TRBV7-9,TRBJ2-1,NA,TRBD2,CASTLGRTPGYNEQLF,TGTGCCAGCACCCTCGGGAGGACACCAGGATACAATGAGCAGCTCTTC
TRBV11-2,TRBJ2-3,NA,NA,CGSSPIGTRGSSLRGDTRYF,TGTGGCAGCAGCCCGATCGGAACTAGGGGGAGTTCCCTGAGAGGAGATACGCGGTATTTT
TRBV6-5,TRBJ2-7,NA,NA,CASSYDRGAHEQYF,TGTGCCAGTAGTTACGATCGGGGGGCACACGAGCAGTACTTC